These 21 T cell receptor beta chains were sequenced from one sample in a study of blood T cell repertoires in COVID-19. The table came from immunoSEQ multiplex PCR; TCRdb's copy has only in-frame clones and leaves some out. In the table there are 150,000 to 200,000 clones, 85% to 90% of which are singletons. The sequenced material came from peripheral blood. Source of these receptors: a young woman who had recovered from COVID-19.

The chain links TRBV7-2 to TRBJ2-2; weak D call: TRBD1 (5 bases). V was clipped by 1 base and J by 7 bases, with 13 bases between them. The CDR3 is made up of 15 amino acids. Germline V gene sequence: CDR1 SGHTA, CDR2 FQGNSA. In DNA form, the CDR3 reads TGTGCCAGCAGCTTAGAGACAGCTAGGGGCGGGGAGCTGTTTTTT. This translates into CASSLETARGGELFF.

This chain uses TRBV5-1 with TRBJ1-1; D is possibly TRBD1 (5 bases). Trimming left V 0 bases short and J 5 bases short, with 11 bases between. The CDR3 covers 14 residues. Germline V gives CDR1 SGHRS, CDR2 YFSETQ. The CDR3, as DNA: TGCGCCAGCAGCTTGGTTGGGGGGTGGACTGAAGCTTTCTTT. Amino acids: CASSLVGGWTEAFF.

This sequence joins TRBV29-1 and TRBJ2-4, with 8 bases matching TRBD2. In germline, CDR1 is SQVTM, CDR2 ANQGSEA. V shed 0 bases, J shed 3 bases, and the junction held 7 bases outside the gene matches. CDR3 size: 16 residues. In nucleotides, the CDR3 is TGCAGCGTTGAAGAGGGAGCGGGAGTTGGCAAAAACATTCAGTACTTC. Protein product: CSVEEGAGVGKNIQYF. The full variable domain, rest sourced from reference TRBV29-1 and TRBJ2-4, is SAVISQKPSRDICQRGTSLTIQCQVDSQVTMMFWYRQQPGQSLTLIATANQGSEATYESGFVIDKFPISRPNLTFSTLTVSNMSPEDSSIYLCSVEEGAGVGKNIQYFGAGTRLSVL.

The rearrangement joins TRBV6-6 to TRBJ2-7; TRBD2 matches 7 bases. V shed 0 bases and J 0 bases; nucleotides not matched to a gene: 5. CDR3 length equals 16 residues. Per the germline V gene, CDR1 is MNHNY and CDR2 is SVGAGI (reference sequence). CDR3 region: CASSYSAGRSSYEQYF. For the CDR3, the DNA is TGTGCCAGCAGTTACTCAGCGGGACGGAGCTCCTACGAGCAGTACTTC.

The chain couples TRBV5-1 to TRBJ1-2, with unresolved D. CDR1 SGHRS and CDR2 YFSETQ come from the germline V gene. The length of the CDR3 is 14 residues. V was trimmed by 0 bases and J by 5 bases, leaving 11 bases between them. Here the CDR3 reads CASSLARSDYGYTF. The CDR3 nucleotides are TGCGCCAGCAGCTTGGCTAGGTCTGATTATGGCTACACCTTC.

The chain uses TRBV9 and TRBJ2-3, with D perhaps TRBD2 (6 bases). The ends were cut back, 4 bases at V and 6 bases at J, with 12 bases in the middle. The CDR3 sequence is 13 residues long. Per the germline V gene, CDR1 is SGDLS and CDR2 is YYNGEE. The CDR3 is CASSSRLVDTQYF. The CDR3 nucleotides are TGTGCCAGCAGCTCGAGACTAGTTGATACGCAGTATTTT.

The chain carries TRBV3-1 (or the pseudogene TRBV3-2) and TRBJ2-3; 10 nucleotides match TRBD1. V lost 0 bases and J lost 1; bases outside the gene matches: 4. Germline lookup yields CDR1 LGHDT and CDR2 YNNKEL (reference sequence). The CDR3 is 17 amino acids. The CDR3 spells CASSQDRGTGGTDTQYF. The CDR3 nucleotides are TGTGCCAGCAGCCAAGATCGCGGGACAGGGGGCACAGATACGCAGTATTTT.

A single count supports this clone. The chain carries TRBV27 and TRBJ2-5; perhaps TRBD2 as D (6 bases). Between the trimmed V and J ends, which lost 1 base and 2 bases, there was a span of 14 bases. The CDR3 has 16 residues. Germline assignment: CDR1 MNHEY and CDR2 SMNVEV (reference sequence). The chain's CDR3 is CASSLYGGDLQETQYF. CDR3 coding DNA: TGTGCCAGCAGTTTATATGGAGGGGACCTACAAGAGACCCAGTACTTC.

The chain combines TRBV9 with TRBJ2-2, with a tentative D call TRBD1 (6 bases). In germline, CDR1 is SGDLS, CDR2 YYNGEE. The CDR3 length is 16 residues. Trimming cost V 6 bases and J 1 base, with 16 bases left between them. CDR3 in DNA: TGTGCCAGCAAGCAGGGTTTACAGGGGAACACCGGGGAGCTGTTTTTT. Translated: CASKQGLQGNTGELFF.

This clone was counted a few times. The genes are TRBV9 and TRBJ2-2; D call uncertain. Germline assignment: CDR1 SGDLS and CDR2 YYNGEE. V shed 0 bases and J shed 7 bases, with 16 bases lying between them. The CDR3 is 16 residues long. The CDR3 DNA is TGTGCCAGCAGCGTAGTCGCGGTCCCGCTTAGCGGGGAGCTGTTTTTT. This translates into CASSVVAVPLSGELFF.

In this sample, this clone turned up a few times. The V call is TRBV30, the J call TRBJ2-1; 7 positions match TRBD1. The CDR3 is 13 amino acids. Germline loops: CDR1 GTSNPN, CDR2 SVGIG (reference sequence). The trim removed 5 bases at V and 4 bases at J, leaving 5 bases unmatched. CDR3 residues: CAWSGTAYNEQFF. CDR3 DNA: TGTGCCTGGTCCGGGACAGCATACAATGAGCAGTTCTTC.

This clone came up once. The CDR3, as DNA: TGTGCCAGCACGGGACAGGGGGTGTACACTGAAGCTTTCTTT. Translating gives CASTGQGVYTEAFF. This chain joins TRBV6-5 and TRBJ1-1, with TRBD1 identical over 11 bases. Germline-derived CDR1 and CDR2 are MNHEY and SVGAGI. The CDR3 loop spans 14 amino acids. With V trimmed by 7 bases and J by 3 bases, 4 bases remained unmatched.

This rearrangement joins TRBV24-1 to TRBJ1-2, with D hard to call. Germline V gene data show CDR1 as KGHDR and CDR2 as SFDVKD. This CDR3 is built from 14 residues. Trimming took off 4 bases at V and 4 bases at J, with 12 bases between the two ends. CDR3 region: CATSDPGRGYGYTF. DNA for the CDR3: TGTGCCACCAGTGACCCCGGACGGGGCTATGGCTACACCTTC.

Here the CDR3 reads CASSRQGAGNEQFF. The CDR3 region has the DNA TGTGCCAGCTCAAGACAGGGGGCAGGCAATGAGCAGTTCTTC. The J gene is TRBJ2-1, the V gene TRBV18, with 10 bases matching TRBD1. The CDR3 has 14 amino acids. Trimming took 5 bases from V and 6 from J; bases not matched to a gene: 4. The germline CDR1 and CDR2 sequences are KGHSH and LQKENI.

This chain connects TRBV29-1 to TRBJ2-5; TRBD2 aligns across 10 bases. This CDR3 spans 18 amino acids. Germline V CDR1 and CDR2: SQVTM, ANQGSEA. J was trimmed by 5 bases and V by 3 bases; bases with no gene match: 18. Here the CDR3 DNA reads TGCAGCGTTGATGGGCTAGCGGGAGAGAAGGCCGCCGGGGAGACCCAGTACTTC. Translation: CSVDGLAGEKAAGETQYF.

The chain's CDR3 is CASRALAGGPNEQFF. Written as DNA, the CDR3 is TGCGCCAGCAGGGCACTAGCGGGAGGGCCGAATGAGCAGTTCTTC. The chain employs TRBV5-1 and TRBJ2-1; 13 bases agree with TRBD2. The junction had 6 bases not matched to a gene; V was cut back by 5 bases and J by 7 bases. Germline V gene sequence: CDR1 SGHRS, CDR2 YFSETQ. The CDR3 runs to 15 residues.

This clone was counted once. CDR3 bases: TGTGCCAGCAGCTTGGGTAGCTGGACAGGGGAACGCACCGGGGAGCTGTTTTTT. This translates into CASSLGSWTGERTGELFF. The genes are TRBV5-5 and TRBJ2-2; 9 bases align to TRBD1. The junction had 10 bases not matched to a gene; V was cut back by 0 bases and J by 4 bases. CDR3 length: 18 amino acids. CDR1 and CDR2 from the germline V gene are SGHKS and YYEKEE (reference sequence).

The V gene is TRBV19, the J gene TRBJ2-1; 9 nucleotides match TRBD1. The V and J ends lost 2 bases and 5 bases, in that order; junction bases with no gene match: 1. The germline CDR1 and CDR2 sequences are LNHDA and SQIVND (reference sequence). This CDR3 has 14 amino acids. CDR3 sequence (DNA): TGTGCCAGTAGTATAAGGGACAGGGACAATGAGCAGTTCTTC. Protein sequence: CASSIRDRDNEQFF.

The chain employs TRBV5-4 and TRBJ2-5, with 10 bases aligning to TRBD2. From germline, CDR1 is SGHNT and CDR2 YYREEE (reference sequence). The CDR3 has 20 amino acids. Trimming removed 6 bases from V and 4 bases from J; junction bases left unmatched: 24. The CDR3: CASTSGGGLAGGRYRETQYF. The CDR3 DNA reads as TGTGCCAGCACCTCTGGGGGGGGATTAGCGGGAGGACGCTACAGAGAGACCCAGTACTTC.

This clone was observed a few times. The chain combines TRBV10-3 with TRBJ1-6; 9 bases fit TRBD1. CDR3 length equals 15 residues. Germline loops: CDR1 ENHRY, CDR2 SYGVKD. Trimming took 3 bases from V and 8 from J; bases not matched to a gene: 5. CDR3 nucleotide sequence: TGTGCCATCAGTGAACCCAACAGGGGGCATTCACCCCTCCACTTT. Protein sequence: CAISEPNRGHSPLHF.

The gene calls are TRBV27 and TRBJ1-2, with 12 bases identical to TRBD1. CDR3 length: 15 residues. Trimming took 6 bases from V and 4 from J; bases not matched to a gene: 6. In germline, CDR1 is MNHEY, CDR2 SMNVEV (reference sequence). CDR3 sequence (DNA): TGTGCCAGCAGCCTCCTGGGACAGGGGGCCTATGGCTACACCTTC. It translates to CASSLLGQGAYGYTF.